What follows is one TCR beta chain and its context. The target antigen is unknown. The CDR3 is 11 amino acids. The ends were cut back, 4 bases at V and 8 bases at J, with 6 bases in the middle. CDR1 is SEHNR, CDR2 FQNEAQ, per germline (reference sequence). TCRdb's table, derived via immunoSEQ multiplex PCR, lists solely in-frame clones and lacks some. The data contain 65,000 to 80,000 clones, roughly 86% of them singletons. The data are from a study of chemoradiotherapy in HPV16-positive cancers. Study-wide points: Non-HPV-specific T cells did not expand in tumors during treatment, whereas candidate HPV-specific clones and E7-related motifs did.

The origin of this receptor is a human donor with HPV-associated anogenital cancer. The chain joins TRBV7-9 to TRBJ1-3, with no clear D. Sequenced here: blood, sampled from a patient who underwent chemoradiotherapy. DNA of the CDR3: TGTGCCAGCAGCTCCGGGGACACCATATATTTT. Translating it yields CASSSGDTIYF.